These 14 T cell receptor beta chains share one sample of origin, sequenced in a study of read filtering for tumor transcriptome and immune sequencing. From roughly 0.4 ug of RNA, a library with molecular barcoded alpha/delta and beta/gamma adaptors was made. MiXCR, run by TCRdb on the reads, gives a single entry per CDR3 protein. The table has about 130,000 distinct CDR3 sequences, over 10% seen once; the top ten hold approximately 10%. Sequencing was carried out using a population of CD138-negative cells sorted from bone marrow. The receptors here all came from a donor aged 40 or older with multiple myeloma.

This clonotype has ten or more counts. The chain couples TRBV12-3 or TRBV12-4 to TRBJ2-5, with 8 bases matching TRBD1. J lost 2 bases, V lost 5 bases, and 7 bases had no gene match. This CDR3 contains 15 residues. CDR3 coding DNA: TGTGCCAGCAGTGACCGGGACAGGATTCAAGAGACCCAGTACTTC. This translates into CASSDRDRIQETQYF.

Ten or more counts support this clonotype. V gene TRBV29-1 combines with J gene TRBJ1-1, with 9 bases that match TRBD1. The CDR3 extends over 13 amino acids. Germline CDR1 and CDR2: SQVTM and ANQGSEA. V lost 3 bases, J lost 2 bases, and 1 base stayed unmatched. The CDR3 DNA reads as TGCAGCGTTGAGACAGGGGGAAACACTGAAGCTTTCTTT. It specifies CSVETGGNTEAFF. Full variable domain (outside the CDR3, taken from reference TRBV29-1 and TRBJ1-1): SAVISQKPSRDICQRGTSLTIQCQVDSQVTMMFWYRQQPGQSLTLIATANQGSEATYESGFVIDKFPISRPNLTFSTLTVSNMSPEDSSIYLCSVETGGNTEAFFGQGTRLTVV.

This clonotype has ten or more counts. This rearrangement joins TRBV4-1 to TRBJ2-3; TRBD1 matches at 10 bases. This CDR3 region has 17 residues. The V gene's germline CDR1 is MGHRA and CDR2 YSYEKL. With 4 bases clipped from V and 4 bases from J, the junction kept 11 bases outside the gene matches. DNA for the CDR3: TGCGCCAGCAGCCGACTGGCAGGGACAGGGGTGGCAGATACGCAGTATTTT. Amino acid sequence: CASSRLAGTGVADTQYF.

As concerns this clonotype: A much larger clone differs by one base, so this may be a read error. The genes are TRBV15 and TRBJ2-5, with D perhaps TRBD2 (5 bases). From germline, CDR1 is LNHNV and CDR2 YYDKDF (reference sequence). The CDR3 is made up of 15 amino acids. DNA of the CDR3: TGTGCCACCAGAGAGGGATCGGTTCTAGGAGAGACCCAGAACTTC. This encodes CATREGSVLGETQNF.

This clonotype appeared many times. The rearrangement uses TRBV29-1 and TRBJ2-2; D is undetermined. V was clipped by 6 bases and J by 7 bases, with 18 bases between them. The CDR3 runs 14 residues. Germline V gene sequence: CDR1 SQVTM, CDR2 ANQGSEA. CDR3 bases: TGCAGCGTCCCCAACCGACACCGGAACGGGGAGCTGTTTTTT. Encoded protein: CSVPNRHRNGELFF.

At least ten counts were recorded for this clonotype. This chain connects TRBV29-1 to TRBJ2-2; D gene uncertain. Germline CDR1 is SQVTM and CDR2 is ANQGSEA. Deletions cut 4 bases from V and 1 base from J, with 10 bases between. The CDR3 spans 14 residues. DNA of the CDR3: TGCAGCGTTGTCCGGACGGGGAACACCGGGGAGCTGTTTTTT. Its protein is CSVVRTGNTGELFF.

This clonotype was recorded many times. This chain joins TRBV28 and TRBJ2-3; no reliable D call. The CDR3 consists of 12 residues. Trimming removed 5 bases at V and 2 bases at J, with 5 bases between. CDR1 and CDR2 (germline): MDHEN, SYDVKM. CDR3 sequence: CASSAVTDTQYF. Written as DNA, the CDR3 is TGTGCCAGCAGTGCAGTCACAGATACGCAGTATTTT.

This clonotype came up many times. CDR3 coding DNA: TGCAGCACCGGGACGGACCTCTACGAGCAGTACTTC. It yields the protein CSTGTDLYEQYF. The gene calls are TRBV29-1 and TRBJ2-7; D could derive from TRBD1 or TRBD2 (5 bases each). CDR1 is SQVTM and CDR2 is ANQGSEA in the germline V gene. This CDR3 region has 12 residues. V was trimmed by 8 bases and J by 3 bases, leaving 14 bases between them.

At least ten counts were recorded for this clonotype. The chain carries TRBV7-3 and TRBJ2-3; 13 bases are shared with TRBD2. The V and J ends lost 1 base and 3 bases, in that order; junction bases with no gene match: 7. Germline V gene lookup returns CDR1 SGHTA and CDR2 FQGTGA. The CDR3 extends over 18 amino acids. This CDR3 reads CASSLRRGTSGITDTQYF. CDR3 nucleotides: TGTGCCAGCAGCTTAAGGCGTGGGACTAGCGGGATTACAGATACGCAGTATTTT. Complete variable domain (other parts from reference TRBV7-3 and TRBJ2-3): GAGVSQTPSNKVTEKGKYVELRCDPISGHTALYWYRQSLGQGPEFLIYFQGTGAADDSGLPNDRFFAVRPEGSVSTLKIQRTERGDSAVYLCASSLRRGTSGITDTQYFGPGTRLTVL.

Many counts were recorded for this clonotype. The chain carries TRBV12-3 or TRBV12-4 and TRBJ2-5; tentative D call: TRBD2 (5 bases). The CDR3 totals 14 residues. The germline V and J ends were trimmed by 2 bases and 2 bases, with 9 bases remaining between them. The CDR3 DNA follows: TGTGCCAGCAGTTTAATGACGGGGCAAGAGACCCAGTACTTC. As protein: CASSLMTGQETQYF.

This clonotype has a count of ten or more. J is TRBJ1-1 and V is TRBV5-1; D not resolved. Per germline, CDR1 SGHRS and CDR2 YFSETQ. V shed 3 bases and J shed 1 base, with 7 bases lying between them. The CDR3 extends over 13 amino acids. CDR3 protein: CASSYRANTEAFF. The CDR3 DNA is TGCGCCAGCAGCTACAGAGCGAACACTGAAGCTTTCTTT.

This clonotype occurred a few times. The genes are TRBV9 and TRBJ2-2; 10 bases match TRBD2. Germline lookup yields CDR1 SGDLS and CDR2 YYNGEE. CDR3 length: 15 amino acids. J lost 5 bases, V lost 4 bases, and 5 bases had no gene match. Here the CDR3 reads CASSSGRARTGELFF. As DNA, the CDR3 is TGTGCCAGCAGCAGCGGGAGGGCCCGAACCGGGGAGCTGTTTTTT.

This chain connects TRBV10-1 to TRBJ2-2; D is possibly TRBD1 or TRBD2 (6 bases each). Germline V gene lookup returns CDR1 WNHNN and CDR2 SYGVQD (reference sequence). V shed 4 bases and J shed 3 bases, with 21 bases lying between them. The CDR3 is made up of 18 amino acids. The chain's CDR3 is CASSVGGGRGSDTGELFF. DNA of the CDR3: TGCGCCAGCAGTGTAGGAGGGGGTCGGGGGTCGGACACCGGGGAGCTGTTTTTT.

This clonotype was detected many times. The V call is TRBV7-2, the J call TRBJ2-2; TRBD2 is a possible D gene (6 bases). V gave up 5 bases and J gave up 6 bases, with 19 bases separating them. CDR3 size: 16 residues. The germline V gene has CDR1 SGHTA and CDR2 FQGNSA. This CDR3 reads CASSPLLGEVAGELFF. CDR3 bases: TGTGCCAGCAGCCCTTTGCTCGGGGAGGTCGCCGGGGAGCTGTTTTTT.